This T cell receptor (beta chain) stems from a study of blood T cell repertoires in COVID-19. Study-level information: Sites in the United States, Italy and Spain provided acute and convalescent COVID-19 samples.

Germline assignment: CDR1 MGHRA and CDR2 YSYEKL. This CDR3 region has 15 residues. V was shortened by 4 bases and J by 8 bases, with 17 bases between the two germline ends. Sequenced by immunoSEQ multiplex PCR; TCRdb stores in-frame clones only, minus some. The table has about 110,000 clones, over 65% seen once. The TCR sequence derives from a human donor with acute or convalescent COVID-19. The donor label of this sample is uncertain. The sample consisted of peripheral blood. This rearrangement joins TRBV4-1 to TRBJ1-4; D is perhaps TRBD1 (5 bases). The CDR3 sequence is CASSPSGRLEEKLFF. CDR3 sequence (DNA): TGCGCCAGCAGCCCCTCAGGGCGCCTGGAGGAAAAACTGTTTTTT.